The 31 T cell receptor beta chains below were found in one sample sequenced in a study of response to subunit inactivated influenza vaccine. One entry per CDR3 protein results from TCRdb running MiXCR on the RT-PCR reads. The top ten hold around 9.6% of the sample, which has roughly 790,000 distinct CDR3 sequences, roughly 20% seen once. This sample comprised PBMCs from blood, obtained roughly 5 days after vaccination. These receptors were collected from a man aged 50 or older who received an inactivated influenza vaccine.

Only a few counts were recorded for this clonotype. The V and J genes are TRBV10-3 and TRBJ2-7, with D perhaps TRBD1 (5 bases). Germline-derived CDR1 and CDR2 are ENHRY and SYGVKD. V lost 2 bases, J lost 3 bases, and 20 bases lay in between. The CDR3 covers 17 residues. CDR3 in DNA: TGTGCCATCAGTGAGCGATTTTGGACAACTCAGATCTACGAGCAGTACTTC. Protein: CAISERFWTTQIYEQYF.

The V and J genes are TRBV15 and TRBJ2-5; TRBD1 is a possible D gene (5 bases). The CDR3 is 17 amino acids. The germline V and J ends were trimmed by 0 bases and 4 bases, with 18 bases remaining between them. Germline V gene sequence: CDR1 LNHNV, CDR2 YYDKDF (reference sequence). The chain's CDR3 is CATSRDGQNRFVETQYF. CDR3 nucleotide sequence: TGTGCCACCAGCAGAGATGGGCAGAACAGGTTCGTAGAGACCCAGTACTTC.

This clonotype was observed a handful of times. The V call is TRBV7-8, the J call TRBJ1-5; D call uncertain. Germline CDR1 SGHVS, CDR2 FQNEAQ. CDR3 length: 12 residues. V gave up 5 bases and J gave up 7 bases, with 9 bases separating them. The CDR3 protein is CASSADTQPQHF. The CDR3 DNA reads as TGTGCCAGCAGCGCCGACACCCAGCCCCAGCATTTT.

This clonotype was picked up a small number of times. This CDR3 is CASNRHGTYEQYF. The CDR3, as DNA: TGTGCCAGCAACCGACACGGAACCTACGAGCAGTACTTC. The rearrangement uses TRBV7-9 and TRBJ2-7; D is unclear. The V gene's germline CDR1 is SEHNR and CDR2 FQNEAQ (reference sequence). V dropped 7 bases and J dropped 2 bases, with 12 bases sitting between them. This CDR3 has 13 amino acids.

This clonotype showed up many times. This chain connects TRBV20-1 to TRBJ2-5, with TRBD2 identical over 9 bases. CDR3 length: 13 amino acids. Trimming took 5 bases from V and 2 from J; bases not matched to a gene: 3. Germline values: CDR1 DFQATT, CDR2 SNEGSKA (reference sequence). The CDR3 loop reads CSAPGLAQETQYF. DNA of the CDR3: TGCAGTGCTCCAGGACTAGCGCAAGAGACCCAGTACTTC.

This clonotype occurred a few times. V usage is TRBV29-1 and J usage is TRBJ2-7; tentative D call: TRBD1 (6 bases). Per germline, CDR1 SQVTM and CDR2 ANQGSEA. Deletions cut 4 bases from V and 6 bases from J, with 16 bases between. The CDR3 sequence is 13 residues long. The DNA of the CDR3 is TGCAGCGTTGGTCCACGACAGGTACGCGAGCAGTACTTC. This sequence encodes CSVGPRQVREQYF.

This clonotype was seen a few times. The rearrangement joins TRBV4-2 to TRBJ2-2; D is uncertain. This CDR3 is 16 amino acids long. Germline assignment: CDR1 LGHNA and CDR2 YNFKEQ. V lost 1 base to trimming and J lost 3 bases, with 12 bases between them. Here the CDR3 reads CASSQGPVKDTGELFF. CDR3 DNA sequence: TGTGCCAGCAGCCAAGGGCCGGTTAAGGACACCGGGGAGCTGTTTTTT.

The V and J genes are TRBV20-1 and TRBJ2-6; D unresolved. V lost 3 bases and J lost 0, with 12 bases in between. Germline V gene sequence: CDR1 DFQATT, CDR2 SNEGSKA (reference sequence). CDR3 length: 16 residues. The CDR3 sequence is CSASMNWVSGANVLTF. As DNA, the CDR3 is TGCAGTGCTAGTATGAACTGGGTCTCTGGGGCCAACGTCCTGACTTTC.

This rearrangement joins TRBV5-1 to TRBJ2-1; D gene ambiguous. Germline lookup yields CDR1 SGHRS and CDR2 YFSETQ. V shed 0 bases and J shed 1 base, with 8 bases lying between them. This CDR3 is built from 15 residues. The CDR3 nucleotides are TGCGCCAGCAGCTTGGCGGTAGGGTCCTACAATGAGCAGTTCTTC. This codes for CASSLAVGSYNEQFF. The full variable domain, its missing parts supplied by reference TRBV5-1 and TRBJ2-1, is KAGVTQTPRYLIKTRGQQVTLSCSPISGHRSVSWYQQTPGQGLQFLFEYFSETQRNKGNFPGRFSGRQFSNSRSEMNVSTLELGDSALYLCASSLAVGSYNEQFFGPGTRLTVL.

This clonotype has more than one count but fewer than ten. The chain has TRBV10-3 and TRBJ1-1, with D perhaps matching TRBD1 (5 bases). Per germline, CDR1 ENHRY and CDR2 SYGVKD. There are 13 residues in the CDR3. Trimming left V 6 bases short and J 2 bases short, with 10 bases between. In DNA, the CDR3 is TGTGCCATCAGCTACAGGCTAAACACTGAAGCTTTCTTT. Protein product: CAISYRLNTEAFF.

This clonotype was recorded a few times. The chain has TRBV6-1 and TRBJ1-1, with D unclear. The germline CDR1 and CDR2 sequences are MNHNS and SASEGT. V was clipped by 1 base and J by 1 base, with 4 bases between them. CDR3 length: 13 residues. CDR3 DNA sequence: TGTGCCAGCAGTGAAGAGGGGAACACTGAAGCTTTCTTT. Translated, it gives CASSEEGNTEAFF.

The chain couples TRBV29-1 to TRBJ1-5; D might be TRBD1 (6 bases). Between the trimmed V and J ends, which lost 8 bases and 4 bases, there was a span of 12 bases. CDR3 length equals 12 residues. In germline, CDR1 is SQVTM, CDR2 ANQGSEA. CDR3 DNA sequence: TGCAGCCCCCGGACAGATAATCAGCCCCAGCATTTT. This translates into CSPRTDNQPQHF.

The chain is built from TRBV24-1 and TRBJ2-1; 13 bases map to TRBD2. The CDR3 consists of 17 residues. CDR1 is KGHDR, CDR2 SFDVKD, per germline. J was trimmed by 1 base and V by 3 bases; bases with no gene match: 2. CDR3 residues: CATSDGLAGVSYNEQFF. CDR3 in DNA: TGTGCCACCAGTGATGGACTAGCGGGAGTATCCTACAATGAGCAGTTCTTC.

This rearrangement joins TRBV6-5 to TRBJ2-1; 9 nucleotides align to TRBD1. CDR1 and CDR2 from the germline V gene are MNHEY and SVGAGI. V was pared by 4 bases and J by 9 bases, with 13 bases of the junction left unmatched. This CDR3 has 16 residues. The CDR3 nucleotides read TGTGCCAGCAGTTCGTACCCGCCGGGACAGGGTGGTGAGCAGTTCTTC. Protein sequence: CASSSYPPGQGGEQFF.

The chain links TRBV20-1 to TRBJ2-7; 7 bases line up with TRBD2. This CDR3 spans 12 amino acids. The V and J ends lost 5 bases and 5 bases, in that order; junction bases with no gene match: 6. CDR1 and CDR2 from the germline V gene are DFQATT and SNEGSKA (reference sequence). This CDR3 is CSAGGGLNEQYF. The CDR3 nucleotides read TGCAGTGCTGGGGGGGGATTAAACGAGCAGTACTTC.

The chain couples TRBV7-9 to TRBJ2-3; D may match TRBD1 or TRBD2 (5 bases each). Germline CDR1 is SEHNR and CDR2 is FQNEAQ (reference sequence). The V and J ends lost 7 bases and 10 bases respectively, with 27 bases between them. This CDR3 has 16 residues. The CDR3 region has the DNA TGTGCCAGCACCTCCTCAGGGACGGCAGCGAGGTGGTCGCAGTATTTT. Translating it yields CASTSSGTAARWSQYF.

Of note for this clonotype: Since a much larger clone is just one base distant, this may be a read error. V usage is TRBV5-1 and J usage is TRBJ2-7; D is uncertain. Germline V gene lookup returns CDR1 SGHRS and CDR2 YFSETQ. The CDR3 extends over 14 amino acids. CDR3 residues: CAGSLYQSSYEQYF. In DNA, the CDR3 is TGCGCCGGCAGCTTGTATCAGAGCTCCTACGAGCAGTACTTC.

Only a few counts were recorded for this clonotype. The chain recombines TRBV7-2 with TRBJ1-1; D is unclear. The CDR3 runs 14 residues. The ends were cut back, 5 bases at V and 2 bases at J, with 12 bases in the middle. The germline V gene encodes CDR1 SGHTA and CDR2 FQGNSA. CDR3 amino acids: CASSLESRNTEAFF. CDR3 coding DNA: TGTGCCAGCAGCCTAGAGAGCCGTAACACTGAAGCTTTCTTT.

This chain joins TRBV21-1 and TRBJ2-7. TRBV21-1 is a known pseudogene. This CDR3 comprises 10 residues. In DNA form, the CDR3 reads TGTGCCAGCTTCCCTCACGAGCAGTACTTC. Translating gives CASFPHEQYF.

V is TRBV6-1 and J is TRBJ2-6; 9 bases map to TRBD1. V lost 4 bases, J lost 4 bases, and 8 bases stayed unmatched. Germline CDR1 and CDR2: MNHNS and SASEGT. There are 17 residues in the CDR3. The CDR3 protein is CASSGDREASGANVLTF. CDR3 nucleotides: TGTGCCAGCAGTGGGGACAGGGAAGCGTCCGGGGCCAACGTCCTGACTTTC.

This clonotype has a handful of counts. The chain combines TRBV28 with TRBJ2-1; TRBD2 aligns across 10 bases. The CDR3 runs to 17 residues. V shed 6 bases, J shed 4 bases, and the junction held 12 bases outside the gene matches. Germline V gene lookup returns CDR1 MDHEN and CDR2 SYDVKM. The CDR3 coding sequence is TGTGCCAGCAGCCTGATGAAGCGGGAGGGATCTTACAATGAGCAGTTCTTC. Protein product: CASSLMKREGSYNEQFF.

This clonotype appeared many times. The chain uses TRBV12-3 or TRBV12-4 and TRBJ1-5; 7 bases are a match to TRBD1. The V and J ends lost 5 bases and 7 bases, in that order; junction bases with no gene match: 8. This CDR3 region has 14 residues. In DNA form, the CDR3 reads TGTGCCAGCAGTCCCGGACAGGTAGAACAGCCCCAGCATTTT. The encoded protein is CASSPGQVEQPQHF.

This clonotype showed up just a few times. This chain uses TRBV12-3 or TRBV12-4 with TRBJ2-1, with 9 bases fitting TRBD1. V lost 5 bases to trimming and J lost 5 bases; unmatched junction nucleotides: 13. The CDR3 runs to 17 residues. The CDR3 reads CASSPDRGRGPHNEQFF. The DNA of the CDR3 is TGTGCCAGCAGTCCGGACAGGGGAAGGGGCCCTCACAATGAGCAGTTCTTC.

The table lists this clonotype with many counts. The J gene is TRBJ2-1, the V gene TRBV12-3 or TRBV12-4; D may be TRBD1 (6 bases). The CDR3 contains 11 residues. Trimming took off 6 bases at V and 8 bases at J, with 8 bases between the two ends. For the CDR3, the DNA is TGTGCCAGCAGAACAGGGTATGAGCAGTTCTTC. This gives the protein CASRTGYEQFF.

Remarks on this clonotype: Just one base apart from a much larger clone, this may be a read error. The chain employs TRBV28 and TRBJ2-2, with D possibly called TRBD1 or TRBD2 (6 bases each). This CDR3 region has 16 residues. CDR1 MDHEN and CDR2 SYDVKM come from the germline V gene. CDR3 sequence: CASSLPGAASTVELFF. The CDR3 DNA reads as TGTGCCAGCAGTTTACCGGGGGCAGCTTCCACCGTGGAGCTGTTTTTT.

The sample holds a few counts of this clonotype. The chain employs TRBV10-3 and TRBJ2-2, with D hard to call. The CDR3 loop spans 14 amino acids. Trimming took off 0 bases at V and 6 bases at J, with 8 bases between the two ends. Per the germline V gene, CDR1 is ENHRY and CDR2 is SYGVKD. The DNA of the CDR3 is TGTGCCATCAGTGAGTCGCGATTGGCCGGGGAGCTGTTTTTT. The encoded protein is CAISESRLAGELFF.

This clonotype was seen only a few times. The V gene is TRBV20-1, the J gene TRBJ2-1, with 11 bases aligning to TRBD2. Germline CDR1 DFQATT, CDR2 SNEGSKA (reference sequence). With 4 bases clipped from V and 6 bases from J, the junction kept 8 bases outside the gene matches. The CDR3 covers 15 residues. This chain's CDR3 is CSAILGLAVSNEQFF. The CDR3 nucleotides read TGCAGTGCTATCCTGGGACTAGCGGTGAGCAATGAGCAGTTCTTC.

This clonotype showed up just a few times. The chain has TRBV11-2 and TRBJ2-1; 9 bases agree with TRBD2. Germline assignment: CDR1 SGHAT and CDR2 FQNNGV. This CDR3 is built from 16 residues. Trimming removed 5 bases from V and 5 bases from J; junction bases left unmatched: 10. The DNA of the CDR3 is TGTGCCAGCAGCGATAGATCTAGCGGGACTCACAATGAGCAGTTCTTC. Translating it yields CASSDRSSGTHNEQFF.

This clonotype was found a few times. V gene TRBV6-2 or TRBV6-3 combines with J gene TRBJ2-1, with a tentative D call TRBD2 (6 bases). CDR3 length equals 19 residues. The V gene lost 2 bases and the J gene lost 0 bases, with 20 bases spanning the gap. CDR1 is MNHEY and CDR2 is SVGEGT in the germline V gene. The CDR3 sequence: CASSYPTVTSSSSYNEQFF. CDR3 nucleotides: TGTGCCAGCAGTTACCCCACCGTTACTAGCAGTAGCTCCTACAATGAGCAGTTCTTC.

This clonotype showed up just a few times. The chain is built from TRBV21-1 and TRBJ1-1. TRBV21-1 is listed as a pseudogene. The CDR3 is 12 residues long. CDR3 DNA: TGTGCCAGCAACAAGTACGGAACTGAAGCTTTCTTT. This codes for CASNKYGTEAFF.

CDR3 sequence reads: CASRRQVNSYEQYF. The CDR3 DNA follows: TGTGCCAGCAGAAGACAGGTCAACTCCTACGAGCAGTACTTC. The V and J genes are TRBV27 and TRBJ2-7; D is possibly TRBD1 (6 bases). Germline loops: CDR1 MNHEY, CDR2 SMNVEV (reference sequence). V was trimmed by 6 bases and J by 0 bases, leaving 12 bases between them. CDR3 length: 14 residues.